The 21 T cell receptor beta chains given below trace back to one sample, sequenced in a study of blood T cell repertoires in COVID-19. The protocol was immunoSEQ multiplex PCR, while the TCRdb copy is restricted to in-frame clones and leaves out a portion. The table shows over 300,000 clones, with about 85% occurring only once. Material: PBMCs or T cells enriched from blood (not recorded which). Receptors originate from a woman in her twenties or thirties who had recovered from COVID-19.

V usage is TRBV18 and J usage is TRBJ2-7; 9 nucleotides line up with TRBD1. The CDR3 has 15 amino acids. Unmatched junction bases numbered 12, after V lost 6 bases and J lost 6 bases. CDR1 is KGHSH and CDR2 is LQKENI in the germline V gene. This CDR3 reads CASSPGQGIGFEQYF. The CDR3 bases are TGTGCCAGCTCCCCGGGACAGGGTATCGGTTTCGAGCAGTACTTC. The entire variable domain, with the rest obtained from reference TRBV18 and TRBJ2-7, is as follows: NAGVMQNPRHLVRRRGQEARLRCSPMKGHSHVYWYRQLPEEGLKFMVYLQKENIIDESGMPKERFSAEFPKEGPSILRIQQVVRGDSAAYFCASSPGQGIGFEQYFGPGTRLTVT.

The genes are TRBV14 and TRBJ2-5; 10 bases map to TRBD2. The V segment lost 6 bases and the J segment 5 bases; nucleotides outside the gene matches: 6. Germline lookup yields CDR1 SGHDN and CDR2 FVKESK. This CDR3 comprises 14 residues. This chain's CDR3 is CASSTSGVAETQYF. CDR3 sequence (DNA): TGTGCCAGCAGTACTAGCGGGGTTGCGGAGACCCAGTACTTC.

The chain employs TRBV12-3 or TRBV12-4 and TRBJ1-1, with 8 positions matching TRBD1. Trimming removed 4 bases from V and 8 bases from J; junction bases left unmatched: 3. The CDR3 extends over 12 amino acids. The CDR3 sequence is CASSSRTGEAFF. CDR3 in DNA: TGTGCCAGCAGTTCCCGGACAGGGGAAGCTTTCTTT.

The genes are TRBV9 and TRBJ1-2; TRBD1 matches at 7 bases. This CDR3 region has 13 residues. Unmatched junction bases numbered 3, after V lost 5 bases and J lost 2 bases. Germline V gene sequence: CDR1 SGDLS, CDR2 YYNGEE. CDR3 sequence reads: CASRGQENYGYTF. CDR3 in DNA: TGTGCCAGCAGAGGACAGGAGAACTATGGCTACACCTTC.

The J gene is TRBJ2-5, the V gene TRBV15, with 8 bases fitting TRBD2. The CDR3 extends over 15 amino acids. V dropped 5 bases and J dropped 5; count of bases not matched to a gene: 10. The germline V gene has CDR1 LNHNV and CDR2 YYDKDF (reference sequence). The CDR3 DNA follows: TGTGCCACCAGCCGGAGGGGAGCGGGGGTCGAGACCCAGTACTTC. Translating it yields CATSRRGAGVETQYF.

This clone was seen only a few times. The J gene is TRBJ1-5, the V gene TRBV6-5; 9 positions match TRBD1. Germline V gene data show CDR1 as MNHEY and CDR2 as SVGAGI. With V trimmed by 7 bases and J by 7 bases, 8 bases remained unmatched. CDR3 size: 14 residues. CDR3 sequence reads: CASTGTGRDQPQHF. DNA for the CDR3: TGTGCCAGCACGGGGACAGGGAGGGACCAGCCCCAGCATTTT.

The chain is built from TRBV25-1 and TRBJ1-2; TRBD1 agrees at 8 bases. Germline CDR1 and CDR2: MGHDK and SYGVNS. V trimming: 1 base; J trimming: 3 bases; junction bases outside the gene matches: 4. The CDR3 has 15 residues. CDR3 sequence reads: CASSELGQDHYGYTF. Here the CDR3 DNA reads TGTGCCAGCAGTGAATTGGGACAGGACCACTATGGCTACACCTTC.

The chain recombines TRBV11-3 with TRBJ2-1, with 12 bases fitting TRBD2. The CDR3 runs to 18 residues. The trim removed 1 base at V and 7 bases at J, leaving 11 bases unmatched. Per germline, CDR1 SGHNT and CDR2 YENEEA. The CDR3 region is CASSLGSLAGGLKNEQFF. The CDR3 coding sequence is TGTGCCAGCAGCTTAGGGTCCCTAGCGGGGGGGCTTAAAAATGAGCAGTTCTTC.

The rearrangement joins TRBV11-3 to TRBJ1-4, with TRBD1 matching 7 bases. V shed 3 bases, J shed 11 bases, and the junction held 3 bases outside the gene matches. Germline CDR1 and CDR2: SGHNT and YENEEA. The CDR3 has 12 residues. Written as DNA, the CDR3 is TGTGCCAGCAGCTTCGACAGGGAGAAACTGTTTTTT. Translated, it gives CASSFDREKLFF.

The chain joins TRBV5-1 to TRBJ1-1; D is uncertain. This CDR3 region has 14 residues. Germline V gives CDR1 SGHRS, CDR2 YFSETQ. The ends were cut back, 0 bases at V and 2 bases at J, with 8 bases in the middle. Here the CDR3 reads CASSLAAVNTEAFF. In DNA form, the CDR3 reads TGCGCCAGCAGCTTGGCCGCGGTCAACACTGAAGCTTTCTTT.

The table lists this clone with a count of one. The CDR3 sequence: CASSYAAGTVDIQYF. CDR3 DNA: TGTGCCAGCAGTTACGCGGCAGGGACTGTCGACATTCAGTACTTC. V usage is TRBV6-5 and J usage is TRBJ2-4; tentative D call: TRBD2 (6 bases). The CDR3 is made up of 15 amino acids. With 2 bases removed from V and 8 bases from J, the gap between germline ends came to 16 bases. Per germline, CDR1 MNHEY and CDR2 SVGAGI.

This clone turned up a few times. The chain couples TRBV5-1 to TRBJ1-1; no firm D call. The V end lost 4 bases, the J end lost 1 base, and 8 bases lay between the germline ends. The CDR3 spans 13 residues. The germline V gene has CDR1 SGHRS and CDR2 YFSETQ. The CDR3 loop is CASSQAGNTEAFF. As DNA, the CDR3 is TGCGCCAGCAGCCAAGCAGGGAACACTGAAGCTTTCTTT. Using reference TRBV5-1 and TRBJ1-1 for the parts outside the CDR3, the full variable domain is KAGVTQTPRYLIKTRGQQVTLSCSPISGHRSVSWYQQTPGQGLQFLFEYFSETQRNKGNFPGRFSGRQFSNSRSEMNVSTLELGDSALYLCASSQAGNTEAFFGQGTRLTVV.

The rearrangement joins TRBV7-9 to TRBJ2-3, with no clear D. The V end was cut by 4 bases, the J end by 3 bases, with 8 bases between. The CDR3 loop spans 13 amino acids. Per germline, CDR1 SEHNR and CDR2 FQNEAQ (reference sequence). The CDR3 DNA follows: TGTGCCAGCAGCTCCCCCTTTACAGATACGCAGTATTTT. Translation: CASSSPFTDTQYF.

V usage is TRBV19 and J usage is TRBJ1-2, with 8 bases fitting TRBD1. V was pared by 5 bases and J by 7 bases, with 9 bases of the junction left unmatched. The CDR3 totals 14 residues. From germline, CDR1 is LNHDA and CDR2 SQIVND (reference sequence). This chain's CDR3 is CASSPGQGPLGYTF. The CDR3 DNA is TGTGCCAGTAGTCCCGGACAGGGCCCCCTTGGCTACACCTTC.

V is TRBV27 and J is TRBJ2-5, with 8 bases fitting TRBD2. CDR1 and CDR2 (germline): MNHEY, SMNVEV (reference sequence). The CDR3 sequence is 13 residues long. V shed 4 bases and J 5 bases; nucleotides not matched to a gene: 3. The CDR3 DNA reads TGTGCCAGCAGTTACGGGGGGGGCGAGACCCAGTACTTC. Its protein product is CASSYGGGETQYF.

The rearrangement uses TRBV19 and TRBJ1-5; 8 bases line up with TRBD1. V gave up 1 base and J gave up 5 bases; unmatched junction bases: 4. The CDR3 consists of 15 residues. Germline CDR1 reads LNHDA; CDR2 reads SQIVND (reference sequence). CDR3 residues: CASSIGAGGHQPQHF. CDR3 nucleotide sequence: TGTGCCAGTAGTATAGGGGCAGGGGGCCATCAGCCCCAGCATTTT. The complete variable domain, with remaining parts taken from reference TRBV19 and TRBJ1-5, reads DGGITQSPKYLFRKEGQNVTLSCEQNLNHDAMYWYRQDPGQGLRLIYYSQIVNDFQKGDIAEGYSVSREKKESFPLTVTSAQKNPTAFYLCASSIGAGGHQPQHFGDGTRLSIL.

This chain links TRBV4-2 with TRBJ1-4; D might be TRBD1 (5 bases). The CDR3 is 16 residues long. V was pared by 4 bases and J by 5 bases, with 17 bases between. Germline loops: CDR1 LGHNA, CDR2 YNFKEQ. The CDR3 loop reads CASSREPQGFNEKLFF. CDR3 in DNA: TGTGCCAGCAGCCGAGAGCCCCAGGGCTTCAATGAAAAACTGTTTTTT.

This chain joins TRBV7-6 and TRBJ2-5, with D tentatively TRBD2 (6 bases). Per the germline V gene, CDR1 is SGHVS and CDR2 is FNYEAQ. V was shortened by 5 bases and J by 3 bases, with 13 bases between the two germline ends. The CDR3 runs to 14 residues. The CDR3: CASSGSGLKETQYF. CDR3 bases: TGTGCCAGCAGCGGATCGGGACTCAAAGAGACCCAGTACTTC.

This chain joins TRBV5-4 and TRBJ2-2, with 16 positions matching TRBD2. Germline values: CDR1 SGHNT, CDR2 YYREEE (reference sequence). This CDR3 is 19 amino acids long. The ends lost 4 bases at V and 4 bases at J; junction bases unmatched: 10. The CDR3 is CASSPGLAGGLPGTGELFF. The CDR3 DNA sequence: TGTGCCAGCAGCCCGGGACTAGCGGGGGGGCTCCCCGGCACCGGGGAGCTGTTTTTT.

This clone is a singleton in its sample. V is TRBV30 and J is TRBJ2-2; 7 bases fit TRBD1. V lost 4 bases, J lost 2 bases, and 7 bases stayed unmatched. The CDR3 extends over 15 amino acids. The germline gives CDR1 GTSNPN, CDR2 SVGIG (reference sequence). CDR3 protein: CAWTRQGPNTGELFF. In DNA, the CDR3 is TGTGCCTGGACCAGACAGGGCCCCAACACCGGGGAGCTGTTTTTT.

The chain combines TRBV2 with TRBJ1-2; maybe TRBD1 (5 bases). V lost 3 bases and J lost 3, with 11 bases in between. Per germline, CDR1 SNHLY and CDR2 FYNNEI. This CDR3 spans 14 amino acids. The CDR3 sequence is CASSDLGAHYGYTF. The CDR3 nucleotides read TGTGCCAGCAGTGACTTAGGGGCCCACTATGGCTACACCTTC.